This T cell receptor beta chain is from a study of CD8 T cells in ankylosing spondylitis. Study conclusions and caveats: From matched ankylosing spondylitis synovial fluid, disease-linked clones were reportedly recovered at significantly enriched levels.

The V gene end was trimmed by 3 bases and the J gene end by 0 bases; junction bases not matched to a gene: 7. The CDR3 consists of 17 residues. This clonotype has a handful of counts. Its cognate antigen is unknown. TCRdb analysed the 5' RACE reads with MiXCR anew, one entry per CDR3 protein. The sample lists roughly 35,000 distinct CDR3 sequences, 11% occurring once. V gene TRBV12-3 or TRBV12-4 combines with J gene TRBJ2-1; the match to TRBD2 covers 8 bases. The clonotype originates from a male donor with ankylosing spondylitis. Material for sequencing was synovial fluid, either unsorted or a sorted T cell fraction (not recorded which). CDR3 bases: TGTGCCAGCAGTTTGGCTACTAGCGGTATCTCCTACAATGAGCAGTTCTTC. It translates to CASSLATSGISYNEQFF.